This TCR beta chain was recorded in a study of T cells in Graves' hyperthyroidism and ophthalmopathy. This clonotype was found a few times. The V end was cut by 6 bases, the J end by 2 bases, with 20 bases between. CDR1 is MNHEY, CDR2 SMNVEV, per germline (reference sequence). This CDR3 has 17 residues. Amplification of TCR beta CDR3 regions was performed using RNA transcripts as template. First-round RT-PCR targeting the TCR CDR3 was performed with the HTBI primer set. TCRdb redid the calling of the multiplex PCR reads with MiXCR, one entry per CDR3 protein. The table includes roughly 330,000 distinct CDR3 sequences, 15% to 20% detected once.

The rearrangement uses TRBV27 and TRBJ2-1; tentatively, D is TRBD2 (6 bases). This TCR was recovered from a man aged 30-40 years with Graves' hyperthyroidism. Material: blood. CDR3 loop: CASRGGGGSIPYNEQFF. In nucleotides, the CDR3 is TGTGCCAGCAGGGGGGGTGGGGGGAGTATCCCCTACAATGAGCAGTTCTTC.